This entry lists 20 T cell receptor beta chains sequenced from one sample in a study of blood T cell repertoires in COVID-19. This table comes from immunoSEQ multiplex PCR, and its TCRdb copy is limited to in-frame clones, with some not included. The sample records about 240,000 clones, approximately 86% being singletons. Sequencing was done on a sample of peripheral blood. The source of these receptors is a woman in her sixties or seventies with active or convalescent COVID-19.

The V gene is TRBV5-1, the J gene TRBJ1-2, with 12 bases identical to TRBD1. Trimming cost V 4 bases and J 4 bases; bases outside gene matches: 5. The germline V gene encodes CDR1 SGHRS and CDR2 YFSETQ. The CDR3 totals 15 residues. CDR3 residues: CASSLGQGAGYGYTF. The CDR3 DNA reads TGCGCCAGCAGCCTGGGACAGGGGGCAGGCTATGGCTACACCTTC.

The chain recombines TRBV20-1 with TRBJ1-1; D is ambiguous. From germline, CDR1 is DFQATT and CDR2 SNEGSKA (reference sequence). Trimming cost V 8 bases and J 2 bases, with 9 bases left between them. The length of the CDR3 is 11 residues. DNA for the CDR3: TGCAGTTTAGAAGAAAACACTGAAGCTTTCTTT. Amino acid sequence: CSLEENTEAFF.

V and J are TRBV28 and TRBJ1-2; D is perhaps TRBD1 (6 bases). V lost 5 bases to trimming and J lost 8 bases, with 15 bases between them. The CDR3 extends over 13 amino acids. CDR1 MDHEN and CDR2 SYDVKM come from the germline V gene. Here the CDR3 DNA reads TGTGCCAGCAGTCCAGGGGACCGTATAGGCTACACCTTC. Its translation: CASSPGDRIGYTF.

The chain employs TRBV7-2 and TRBJ1-2; D might be TRBD1 (6 bases). Germline V gene lookup returns CDR1 SGHTA and CDR2 FQGNSA. Deletions cut 5 bases from V and 7 bases from J, with 14 bases between. CDR3 size: 13 residues. The CDR3 DNA follows: TGTGCCAGCAGCCCTAGTAGACAGGTTGGCTACACCTTC. As protein: CASSPSRQVGYTF.

The chain recombines TRBV18 with TRBJ2-7; 10 nucleotides match TRBD2. V shed 0 bases and J 6 bases; nucleotides not matched to a gene: 8. The CDR3 loop spans 16 amino acids. The germline V gene has CDR1 KGHSH and CDR2 LQKENI. Here the CDR3 DNA reads TGTGCCAGCTCACCACCTTTAGCGGGGGGTCTCGGCGAGCAGTACTTC. It is translated as CASSPPLAGGLGEQYF.

This clone appeared once. The chain is built from TRBV7-2 and TRBJ1-2, with D possibly being TRBD1 (6 bases). V dropped 3 bases and J dropped 6 bases, with 23 bases sitting between them. The CDR3 has 17 residues. Germline V lookup: CDR1 SGHTA, CDR2 FQGNSA. DNA for the CDR3: TGTGCCAGCAGCTTGACAGGACCTACTTTATCGTCGAATGGCTACACCTTC. Translation gives CASSLTGPTLSSNGYTF.

This chain links TRBV7-8 with TRBJ2-7, with no clear D. Germline loops: CDR1 SGHVS, CDR2 FQNEAQ. The CDR3 runs 14 residues. V was clipped by 5 bases and J by 0 bases, with 11 bases between them. CDR3 sequence: CASSPRLSSYEQYF. CDR3 sequence (DNA): TGTGCCAGCAGCCCCCGGTTAAGCTCCTACGAGCAGTACTTC.

The chain couples TRBV6-6 to TRBJ2-5, with TRBD1 matching over 8 bases. V lost 6 bases and J lost 7; bases outside the gene matches: 7. Germline loops: CDR1 MNHNY, CDR2 SVGAGI (reference sequence). This CDR3 has 13 residues. In DNA, the CDR3 is TGTGCCAGCAGGCCCCAGGGGGCCGGGACCCAGTACTTC. It is translated as CASRPQGAGTQYF.

V is TRBV5-1 and J is TRBJ1-3, with 9 bases lining up with TRBD1. The CDR3 loop spans 15 amino acids. CDR1 is SGHRS and CDR2 is YFSETQ in the germline V gene. V lost 9 bases to trimming and J lost 3 bases; unmatched junction nucleotides: 10. The CDR3 protein is CATRADRGFGNTIYF. The CDR3 region has the DNA TGCGCCACCAGGGCCGACAGGGGGTTTGGAAACACCATATATTTT. The complete variable domain, with remaining parts taken from reference TRBV5-1 and TRBJ1-3, reads KAGVTQTPRYLIKTRGQQVTLSCSPISGHRSVSWYQQTPGQGLQFLFEYFSETQRNKGNFPGRFSGRQFSNSRSEMNVSTLELGDSALYLCATRADRGFGNTIYFGEGSWLTVV.

This chain joins TRBV19 and TRBJ1-2; perhaps TRBD1 as D (5 bases). The germline V gene has CDR1 LNHDA and CDR2 SQIVND (reference sequence). The V end lost 3 bases, the J end lost 7 bases, and 27 bases lay between the germline ends. This CDR3 is built from 18 residues. The CDR3 region is CASSIIPPEHQGLGGYTF. As DNA, the CDR3 is TGTGCCAGTAGTATCATCCCTCCTGAACACCAGGGTCTGGGTGGCTACACCTTC.

This clone occurred once. The chain couples TRBV14 to TRBJ2-7; possible D gene TRBD1, 6 bases. V was shortened by 4 bases and J by 3 bases, with 13 bases between the two germline ends. CDR1 SGHDN and CDR2 FVKESK come from the germline V gene. The CDR3 loop spans 14 amino acids. This chain's CDR3 is CASSLGTRNYEQYF. For the CDR3, the DNA is TGTGCCAGCAGCCTAGGGACACGAAACTACGAGCAGTACTTC.

This clone was seen a few times. The V and J genes are TRBV4-1 and TRBJ1-6, with a weak D call TRBD1 (6 bases). Germline V gives CDR1 MGHRA, CDR2 YSYEKL. The length of the CDR3 is 13 residues. The V gene lost 2 bases and the J gene lost 10 bases, with 9 bases spanning the gap. The CDR3 sequence is CASSQTRGSPLHF. For the CDR3, the DNA is TGCGCCAGCAGCCAAACCAGGGGATCACCCCTCCACTTT.

V is TRBV6-5 and J is TRBJ1-4; D is uncertain. V was clipped by 0 bases and J by 5 bases, with 7 bases between them. This CDR3 region has 14 residues. The germline V gene encodes CDR1 MNHEY and CDR2 SVGAGI. CDR3 nucleotides: TGTGCCAGCAGTTACTCGAGGCCGAATGAAAAACTGTTTTTT. Translating gives CASSYSRPNEKLFF.

This clone came up once. The chain links TRBV18 to TRBJ1-1; D gene ambiguous. V lost 4 bases and J lost 0, with 3 bases in between. The CDR3 contains 12 residues. The germline gives CDR1 KGHSH, CDR2 LQKENI. The CDR3 nucleotides are TGTGCCAGCTCACTCATGAACACTGAAGCTTTCTTT. Amino acid sequence: CASSLMNTEAFF.

This clone was seen a handful of times. The chain recombines TRBV7-9 with TRBJ1-2, with 8 bases aligning to TRBD1. The CDR3 is 15 residues long. With 1 base clipped from V and 6 bases from J, the junction kept 7 bases outside the gene matches. Per germline, CDR1 SEHNR and CDR2 FQNEAQ (reference sequence). The DNA of the CDR3 is TGTGCCAGCAGCTTAGGGACAGGGAATAGGAATGGCTACACCTTC. Translating gives CASSLGTGNRNGYTF.

The chain couples TRBV7-9 to TRBJ2-1; 9 bases map to TRBD1. The J segment lost 11 bases and the V segment lost 6 bases, leaving 17 bases of the junction unmatched. The CDR3 is 16 amino acids. Germline CDR1 is SEHNR and CDR2 is FQNEAQ (reference sequence). CDR3 bases: TGTGCCAGCAGTCCCCCGTTCCGACAGGGGGTTGGTCAGCAGTTCTTC. Translated: CASSPPFRQGVGQQFF.

The rearrangement uses TRBV4-1 and TRBJ2-1; D might be TRBD1 (6 bases). With 4 bases removed from V and 10 bases from J, the gap between germline ends came to 17 bases. Germline CDR1 MGHRA, CDR2 YSYEKL. The CDR3 is made up of 14 amino acids. CDR3 amino acids: CASSPGAPVWEQFF. CDR3 nucleotides: TGCGCCAGCAGCCCAGGGGCCCCTGTTTGGGAGCAGTTCTTC.

The V gene is TRBV5-1, the J gene TRBJ1-4; maybe TRBD1 (5 bases). The length of the CDR3 is 13 residues. From germline, CDR1 is SGHRS and CDR2 YFSETQ. Trimming took 4 bases from V and 10 from J, leaving 14 bases between them. CDR3 sequence reads: CASSGDSPGKLFF. The CDR3 region has the DNA TGCGCCAGCAGCGGAGACAGTCCGGGAAAACTGTTTTTT.

The CDR3 nucleotides read TGTGCCAGCAGCTTAAGGACTAGCGGGGGCACAGATACGCAGTATTTT. This codes for CASSLRTSGGTDTQYF. V is TRBV11-2 and J is TRBJ2-3; 12 nucleotides line up with TRBD2. This CDR3 is built from 16 residues. Trimming at V came to 2 bases and at J to 1 base, leaving 1 base not matched to a gene. Germline CDR1 is SGHAT and CDR2 is FQNNGV.

This clone was counted once. V usage is TRBV7-2 and J usage is TRBJ1-2, with D possibly being TRBD1 (6 bases). V was cut by 5 bases and J by 3 bases, with 13 bases left in between. This CDR3 spans 14 amino acids. Germline values: CDR1 SGHTA, CDR2 FQGNSA. CDR3 in amino acids: CASSTRGGDYGYTF. The CDR3 DNA sequence: TGTGCCAGCAGCACCAGGGGAGGGGACTATGGCTACACCTTC. The variable domain in full, completed from reference TRBV7-2 and TRBJ1-2, reads GAGVSQSPSNKVTEKGKDVELRCDPISGHTALYWYRQSLGQGLEFLIYFQGNSAPDKSGLPSDRFSAERTGGSVSTLTIQRTQQEDSAVYLCASSTRGGDYGYTFGSGTRLTVV.